The 20 T cell receptor beta chains in this list originate from one sample, sequenced in a study of T cells in tuberculosis. Sorting used thawed, overnight-rested PBMC stained with anti-CD3, a viability dye and GMM-loaded CD1B tetramer. The lipid loaded on the CD1B tetramers was C32 glucose monomycolate from Rhodococcus equi. The data were produced by immunoSEQ multiplex PCR, yet TCRdb's version contains in-frame clones alone and is incomplete. This sample yields tens of thousands of clones, of which roughly 93% are seen a single time; less than 2.5% belongs to the top ten. Sequencing used CD1b-GMM tetramer-negative cells sorted from PBMCs. These receptors originate from an adult woman with latent tuberculosis.

The chain links TRBV2 to TRBJ2-2; tentatively, D is TRBD1 (6 bases). V lost 6 bases to trimming and J lost 6 bases, with 14 bases between them. Germline CDR1 and CDR2: SNHLY and FYNNEI. There are 14 residues in the CDR3. The CDR3 protein is CASRYDRSSGELFF. CDR3 coding DNA: TGTGCCAGCAGATACGACAGGTCCTCCGGGGAGCTGTTTTTT. The entire variable domain, with the rest obtained from reference TRBV2 and TRBJ2-2, is as follows: EPEVTQTPSHQVTQMGQEVILRCVPISNHLYFYWYRQILGQKVEFLVSFYNNEISEKSEIFDDQFSVERPDGSNFTLKIRSTKLEDSAMYFCASRYDRSSGELFFGEGSRLTVL.

The chain is built from TRBV7-9 and TRBJ2-1, with 12 bases fitting TRBD1. The CDR3 is made up of 14 amino acids. Germline-derived CDR1 and CDR2 are SEHNR and FQNEAQ (reference sequence). V lost 5 bases to trimming and J lost 10 bases; unmatched junction nucleotides: 6. The CDR3 here is CASSQGQGAWEQFF. The CDR3 DNA sequence: TGTGCCAGCAGCCAGGGACAGGGGGCATGGGAGCAGTTCTTC.

The rearrangement uses TRBV30 and TRBJ1-3; possibly TRBD1 for D (6 bases). V shed 1 base and J shed 2 bases, with 12 bases lying between them. The CDR3 runs 15 residues. Germline V gives CDR1 GTSNPN, CDR2 SVGIG (reference sequence). The CDR3 region is CAWSGGRLAGNTIYF. The CDR3 bases are TGTGCCTGGAGTGGGGGGCGCCTGGCTGGAAACACCATATATTTT.

The gene calls are TRBV5-1 and TRBJ2-2; a possible D gene is TRBD1 (6 bases). The V and J ends lost 1 base and 0 bases respectively, with 7 bases between them. The germline gives CDR1 SGHRS, CDR2 YFSETQ. This CDR3 region has 15 residues. CDR3 coding DNA: TGCGCCAGCAGCTTGCGGACAGCGAACACCGGGGAGCTGTTTTTT. Translation: CASSLRTANTGELFF.

This chain connects TRBV7-9 to TRBJ2-5, with D uncertain. The CDR3 is 15 residues long. V was shortened by 2 bases and J by 1 base, with 11 bases between the two germline ends. The germline CDR1 and CDR2 sequences are SEHNR and FQNEAQ (reference sequence). The CDR3, as DNA: TGTGCCAGCAGCTTAACTGATGAATTCCAAGAGACCCAGTACTTC. It yields the protein CASSLTDEFQETQYF.

This chain links TRBV5-4 with TRBJ2-3; 8 bases fit TRBD1. V lost 0 bases, J lost 0 bases, and 3 bases stayed unmatched. The length of the CDR3 is 16 residues. The germline CDR1 and CDR2 sequences are SGHNT and YYREEE (reference sequence). CDR3 amino acids: CASSLAGGGSTDTQYF. The DNA of the CDR3 is TGTGCCAGCAGCTTGGCAGGGGGCGGTAGCACAGATACGCAGTATTTT.

The chain is built from TRBV6-6 and TRBJ2-7; TRBD2 aligns across 7 bases. This CDR3 is 13 amino acids long. Germline V gene lookup returns CDR1 MNHNY and CDR2 SVGAGI (reference sequence). V was clipped by 0 bases and J by 7 bases; unmatched bases: 3. CDR3 residues: CASSYSGGGEQYV. In DNA, the CDR3 is TGTGCCAGCAGTTACTCGGGGGGGGGAGAGCAGTACGTC.

This sequence joins TRBV4-2 and TRBJ2-3, with 14 bases lining up with TRBD2. The CDR3 is made up of 18 amino acids. V was clipped by 3 bases and J by 3 bases; unmatched bases: 8. The V gene's germline CDR1 is LGHNA and CDR2 YNFKEQ. The DNA for the CDR3 is TGTGCCAGCAGCCAGGACCGGACTAGCGGGGGGAGGACAGATACGCAGTATTTT. Translation: CASSQDRTSGGRTDTQYF.

The CDR3 DNA reads TGTGCCTGGAGTCGAAGGACAGGGCGGGATGGCTACACCTTC. Translating it yields CAWSRRTGRDGYTF. This chain joins TRBV30 and TRBJ1-2; 8 bases line up with TRBD1. Germline V CDR1 and CDR2: GTSNPN, SVGIG (reference sequence). The junction had 8 bases not matched to a gene; V was cut back by 2 bases and J by 6 bases. The CDR3 has 14 residues.

The chain carries TRBV19 and TRBJ1-1; unclear D gene. This CDR3 has 14 residues. CDR1 is LNHDA, CDR2 SQIVND, per germline (reference sequence). V lost 7 bases to trimming and J lost 4 bases, with 16 bases between them. CDR3 nucleotide sequence: TGTGCCAGTACCTCGAGGGCGGGAATCACTGAAGCTTTCTTT. Translated: CASTSRAGITEAFF.

The V gene is TRBV29-1, the J gene TRBJ2-5; weak D call: TRBD1 (6 bases). This CDR3 comprises 12 residues. V was cut by 5 bases and J by 3 bases, with 10 bases left in between. Germline CDR1 SQVTM, CDR2 ANQGSEA. The DNA of the CDR3 is TGCAGCGTTTACCGGGACAAAGAGACCCAGTACTTC. Its translation: CSVYRDKETQYF.

This chain joins TRBV5-4 and TRBJ2-7; a possible D gene is TRBD1 (6 bases). CDR3 length: 13 amino acids. From germline, CDR1 is SGHNT and CDR2 YYREEE (reference sequence). The V end was cut by 4 bases, the J end by 2 bases, with 10 bases between. CDR3 residues: CASSRDITYEQYF. The CDR3 DNA reads TGTGCCAGCAGCCGGGACATCACCTACGAGCAGTACTTC.

This chain uses TRBV5-4 with TRBJ2-5, with TRBD1 matching 10 bases. CDR1 is SGHNT, CDR2 YYREEE, per germline (reference sequence). The CDR3 has 15 amino acids. Germline trimming cut 3 bases from V and 2 bases from J; bases unmatched to any gene: 4. The CDR3 region has the DNA TGTGCCAGCAGCTCCTGGACAGGGGGGCAAGAGACCCAGTACTTC. This encodes CASSSWTGGQETQYF. Drawing the rest from reference TRBV5-4 and TRBJ2-5, the complete variable domain is ETGVTQSPTHLIKTRGQQVTLRCSSQSGHNTVSWYQQALGQGPQFIFQYYREEENGRGNFPPRFSGLQFPNYSSELNVNALELDDSALYLCASSSWTGGQETQYFGPGTRLLVL.

This chain uses TRBV7-9 with TRBJ1-2; 8 bases map to TRBD1. V was pared by 5 bases and J by 8 bases, with 4 bases of the junction left unmatched. The CDR3 sequence is 12 residues long. CDR1 and CDR2 from the germline V gene are SEHNR and FQNEAQ (reference sequence). The CDR3 spells CASSRQGMGYTF. The CDR3 bases are TGTGCCAGCAGCCGACAGGGGATGGGCTACACCTTC. Filled out from reference TRBV7-9 and TRBJ1-2, the complete variable domain reads DTGVSQNPRHKITKRGQNVTFRCDPISEHNRLYWYRQTLGQGPEFLTYFQNEAQLEKSRLLSDRFSAERPKGSFSTLEIQRTEQGDSAMYLCASSRQGMGYTFGSGTRLTVV.

The chain carries TRBV7-8 and TRBJ2-7; 7 bases map to TRBD1. The CDR3 is made up of 15 amino acids. Germline loops: CDR1 SGHVS, CDR2 FQNEAQ. Trimming at V came to 5 bases and at J to 5 bases, leaving 12 bases not matched to a gene. The CDR3 sequence: CASSLTDRVRDEQYV. CDR3 nucleotides: TGTGCCAGCAGCCTCACCGACAGGGTTCGGGACGAGCAGTACGTC.

V usage is TRBV5-1 and J usage is TRBJ1-1, with D perhaps matching TRBD1 (6 bases). From germline, CDR1 is SGHRS and CDR2 YFSETQ. V lost 4 bases and J lost 2, with 21 bases in between. There are 17 residues in the CDR3. The CDR3: CASSDTTTGSGNTEAFF. Here the CDR3 DNA reads TGCGCCAGCAGCGATACCACAACAGGGAGCGGAAACACTGAAGCTTTCTTT. Supplemented by reference TRBV5-1 and TRBJ1-1, the full variable domain reads KAGVTQTPRYLIKTRGQQVTLSCSPISGHRSVSWYQQTPGQGLQFLFEYFSETQRNKGNFPGRFSGRQFSNSRSEMNVSTLELGDSALYLCASSDTTTGSGNTEAFFGQGTRLTVV.

The chain employs TRBV14 and TRBJ2-2; no clear D. The CDR3 consists of 12 residues. Trimming left V 3 bases short and J 11 bases short, with 10 bases between. Germline CDR1 and CDR2: SGHDN and FVKESK. CDR3 sequence: CASSHTLHELFF. In DNA form, the CDR3 reads TGTGCCAGCAGCCACACCTTACATGAGCTGTTTTTT.

The V call is TRBV30, the J call TRBJ1-3; D ambiguous. This CDR3 comprises 12 residues. CDR1 is GTSNPN and CDR2 is SVGIG in the germline V gene (reference sequence). The CDR3 is CSSLTSGNTIYF. As DNA, the CDR3 is TGTTCTAGTCTGACCTCTGGAAACACCATATATTTT.

The chain is built from TRBV7-2 and TRBJ2-5, with a tentative D call TRBD2 (6 bases). CDR1 and CDR2 from the germline V gene are SGHTA and FQGNSA. Deletions cut 2 bases from V and 1 base from J, with 11 bases between. The CDR3 contains 15 residues. CDR3: CASSLLPGSQETQYF. The CDR3 nucleotides read TGTGCCAGCAGCTTATTACCCGGGAGCCAAGAGACCCAGTACTTC.

This clone was observed a few times. The J gene is TRBJ1-3, the V gene TRBV5-1, with D maybe TRBD1 (6 bases). Germline V CDR1 and CDR2: SGHRS, YFSETQ. V lost 2 bases and J 2 bases, leaving 11 bases between the germline ends. This CDR3 comprises 15 residues. The CDR3 DNA reads TGCGCCAGCAGCTTAACAGGGAATACTGGAAACACCATATATTTT. This codes for CASSLTGNTGNTIYF.